The source of this TCR beta chain is a study of CD8 T cells in ankylosing spondylitis. The study's findings and limits: Ankylosing spondylitis blood appeared to carry a characteristic TCR beta motif of under ten highly homologous variants.

This clonotype occurred many times. The antigen is unknown. Deletions cut 5 bases from V and 8 bases from J, with 15 bases between. The CDR3 extends over 14 amino acids. TCRdb processed the 5' RACE reads anew with MiXCR; each CDR3 protein has one entry. The sample consists of approximately 520,000 distinct CDR3 sequences, approximately 5% of them appearing once. Sequencing used blood, either unsorted or a sorted T cell fraction (not recorded which). The chain is built from TRBV12-3 or TRBV12-4 and TRBJ1-4, with D unresolved. The TCR sequence derives from a male donor with ankylosing spondylitis. The chain's CDR3 is CASSPQRTGEKLFF. In DNA form, the CDR3 reads TGTGCCAGCAGTCCTCAGCGGACGGGCGAAAAACTGTTTTTT.